A selection of T cell receptor beta chains follows, all from one sample in a study of T cells after posttransplantation cyclophosphamide. Sequenced by immunoSEQ multiplex PCR; TCRdb stores in-frame clones only, minus some. The data hold about 480 clones, with over 75% observed a single time. Sequencing was carried out using gut tissue. These receptor sequences come from a man between 45 and 60 years old. CDR3s leave out the opening cysteine and the closing phenylalanine or tryptophan. Clone size, where shown, is once, few, many, or a class for clones that have expanded.

-,TRBV7-6,ASSLDPNANTGELF
-,TRBV27,ASSPIDRRFSNTIY
-,TRBV10-2,ASSEGGVEQY
-,TRBV4-3,ASSQGTGKYEQY
few,TRBV9,ASNPGGTNTGELF
-,TRBV5-1,ASSPEGVGSYEQY
once,TRBV5-8,ASTRASGGQTQY
-,TRBV14,ASSQVVETQY
-,TRBV15,ATSREFHVINNEQF
-,TRBV7-2,ASSLDQGGGNTIY
-,TRBV30,AWDQDRGGYEQY
-,TRBV6-1,ASSEPTWLAGWNEQF
-,TRBV20-1,SAFLYDTQY
-,TRBV30,AWGTRGAEKLF
-,TRBV11-2,ASSLDPGWNAGELF
-,TRBV5-6,ASSLQGIEAF
once,TRBV9,ASSVAGGDTQY
-,TRBV11-2,ASSFNRAMNTEAF
-,TRBV5-1,ASSSGQPQSTGTQY
once,TRBV28,ASSLRQGFGYT
once,TRBV4-3,ASSQEGGVAGELF
-,TRBV2,ATGLAGITDTQY
-,TRBV7-9,ASSLDRETQY
-,TRBV19,ASSDAGWGYT
-,TRBV30,AWSAGQGAKGETQY
-,TRBV29-1,SVVDPREGDTQY
-,TRBV4-1,ASRQGAYNEKLF
-,TRBV9,ASSVEGLASEQY
-,TRBV20-1,SARRGSEAF
-,TRBV30,AWSVLGADTQY
-,TRBV29-1,SVADRNTEAF
-,TRBV4-2,ASSSQLQNTEAF
-,TRBV10-1,ASSAGLAGENEQF